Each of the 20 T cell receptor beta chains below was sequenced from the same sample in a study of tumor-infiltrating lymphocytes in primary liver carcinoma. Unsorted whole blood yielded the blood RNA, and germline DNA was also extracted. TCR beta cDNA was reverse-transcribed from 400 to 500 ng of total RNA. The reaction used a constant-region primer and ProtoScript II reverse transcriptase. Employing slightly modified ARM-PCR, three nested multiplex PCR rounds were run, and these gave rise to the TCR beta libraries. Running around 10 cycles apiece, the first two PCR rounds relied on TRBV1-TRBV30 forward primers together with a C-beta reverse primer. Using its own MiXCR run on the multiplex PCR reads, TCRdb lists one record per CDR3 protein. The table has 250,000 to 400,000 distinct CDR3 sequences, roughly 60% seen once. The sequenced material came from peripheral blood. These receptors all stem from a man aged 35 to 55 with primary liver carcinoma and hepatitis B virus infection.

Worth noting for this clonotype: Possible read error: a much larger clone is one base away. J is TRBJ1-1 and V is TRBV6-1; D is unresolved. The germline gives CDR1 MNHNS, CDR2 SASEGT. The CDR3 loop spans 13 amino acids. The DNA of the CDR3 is TGTGCCAGCAATGAAATGGGGAACACTGAAGCTTTCTTT. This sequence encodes CASNEMGNTEAFF.

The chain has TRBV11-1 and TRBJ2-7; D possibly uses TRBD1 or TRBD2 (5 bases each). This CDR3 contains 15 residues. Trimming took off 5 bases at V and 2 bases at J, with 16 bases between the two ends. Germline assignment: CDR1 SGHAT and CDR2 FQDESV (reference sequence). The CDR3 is CASSIWDDTPYEQYF. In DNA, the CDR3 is TGTGCCAGCAGCATCTGGGACGATACCCCCTACGAGCAGTACTTC.

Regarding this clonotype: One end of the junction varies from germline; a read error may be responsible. This CDR3 is CTSRPRDFEQLF. CDR3 DNA sequence: TGTACCAGCAGGCCCAGGGACTTCGAGCAGCTCTTC. V gene TRBV6-2 or TRBV6-3 combines with J gene TRBJ2-1; the D gene is possibly TRBD2 (6 bases). Germline CDR1 reads MNHEY; CDR2 reads SVGEGT. This CDR3 spans 12 amino acids.

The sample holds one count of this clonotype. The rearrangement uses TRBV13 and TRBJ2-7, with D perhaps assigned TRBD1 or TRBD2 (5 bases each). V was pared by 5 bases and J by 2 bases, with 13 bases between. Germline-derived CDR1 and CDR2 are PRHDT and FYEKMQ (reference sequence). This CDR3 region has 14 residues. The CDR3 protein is CASSRSGPPYEQYF. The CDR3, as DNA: TGTGCCAGCAGCCGATCGGGGCCACCCTACGAGCAGTACTTC.

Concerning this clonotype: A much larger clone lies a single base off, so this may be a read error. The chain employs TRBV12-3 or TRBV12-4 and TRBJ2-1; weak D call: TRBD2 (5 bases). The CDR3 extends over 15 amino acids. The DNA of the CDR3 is TGTGCCAGCAGTTTAGTCGGGGTCTCCTACAATGGGCAGTTCTTC. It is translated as CASSLVGVSYNGQFF.

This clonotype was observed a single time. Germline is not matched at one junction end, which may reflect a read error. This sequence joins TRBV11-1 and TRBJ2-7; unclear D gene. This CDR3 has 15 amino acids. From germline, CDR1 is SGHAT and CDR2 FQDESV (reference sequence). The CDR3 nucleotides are TGTGCCTGCAGCCTTCAGGCACCAGTGGGTTACGAGCAGTACTTC. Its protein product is CACSLQAPVGYEQYF.

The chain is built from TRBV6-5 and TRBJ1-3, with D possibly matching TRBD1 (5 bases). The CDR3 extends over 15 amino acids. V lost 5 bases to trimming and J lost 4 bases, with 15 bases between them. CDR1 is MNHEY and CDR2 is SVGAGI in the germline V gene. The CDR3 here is CASSPARAAGNTIYF. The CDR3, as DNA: TGTGCCAGCAGTCCGGCCAGGGCGGCGGGAAACACCATATATTTT.

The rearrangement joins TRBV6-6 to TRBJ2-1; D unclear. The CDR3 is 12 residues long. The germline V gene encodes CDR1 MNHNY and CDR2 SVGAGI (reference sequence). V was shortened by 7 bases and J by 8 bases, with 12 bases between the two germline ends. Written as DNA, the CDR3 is TGTGCCAGCACCGCGCAGACCGATGAGCAGTTCTTC. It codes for CASTAQTDEQFF.

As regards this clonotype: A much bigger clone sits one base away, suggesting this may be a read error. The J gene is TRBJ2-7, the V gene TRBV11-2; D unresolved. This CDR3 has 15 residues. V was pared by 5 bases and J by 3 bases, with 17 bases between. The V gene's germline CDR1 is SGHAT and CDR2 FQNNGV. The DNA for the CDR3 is TGTGCCAGCAGCCCGACGACCAGACAAGACTACGAGCAGTACTTC. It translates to CASSPTTRQDYEQYF.

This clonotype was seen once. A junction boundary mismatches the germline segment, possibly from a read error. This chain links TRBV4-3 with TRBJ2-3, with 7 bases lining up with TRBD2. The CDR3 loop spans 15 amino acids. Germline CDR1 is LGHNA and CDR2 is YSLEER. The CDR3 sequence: CAISQDTSGVDTQYF. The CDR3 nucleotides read TGCGCCATCAGCCAAGATACCAGCGGGGTAGATACGCAGTATTTT.

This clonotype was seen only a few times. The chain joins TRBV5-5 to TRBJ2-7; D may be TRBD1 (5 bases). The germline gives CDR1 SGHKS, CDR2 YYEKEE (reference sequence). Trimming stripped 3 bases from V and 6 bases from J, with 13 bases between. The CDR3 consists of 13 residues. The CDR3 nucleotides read TGTGCCAGCAGCTCGGTAGGGGAAGGCGAGCAGTACTTC. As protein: CASSSVGEGEQYF. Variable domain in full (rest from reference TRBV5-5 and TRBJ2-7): DAGVTQSPTHLIKTRGQQVTLRCSPISGHKSVSWYQQVLGQGPQFIFQYYEKEERGRGNFPDRFSARQFPNYSSELNVNALLLGDSALYLCASSSVGEGEQYFGPGTRLTVT.

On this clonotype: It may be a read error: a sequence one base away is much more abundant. As DNA, the CDR3 is TGTGCCTGGAGTGAACAGTATGAGCAGTTCTTC. Translated: CAWSEQYEQFF. V is TRBV30 and J is TRBJ2-1; no definite D call. V lost 1 base and J 8 bases, leaving 6 bases between the germline ends. Germline V lookup: CDR1 GTSNPN, CDR2 SVGIG (reference sequence). The CDR3 loop spans 11 amino acids.

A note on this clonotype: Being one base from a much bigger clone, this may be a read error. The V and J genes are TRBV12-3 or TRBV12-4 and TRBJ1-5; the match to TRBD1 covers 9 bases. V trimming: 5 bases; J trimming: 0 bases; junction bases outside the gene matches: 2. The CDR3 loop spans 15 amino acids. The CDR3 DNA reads TGTGCCAGCAGTAGGACAGGGGCTAGCAATCAGCCCCAGCATTTT. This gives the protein CASSRTGASNQPQHF.

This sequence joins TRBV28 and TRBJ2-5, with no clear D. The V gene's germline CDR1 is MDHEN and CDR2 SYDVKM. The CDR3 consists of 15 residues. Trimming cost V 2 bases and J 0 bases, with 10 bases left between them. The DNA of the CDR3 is TGTGCCAGCAGTTTAGGGTTGGGGAACCAAGAGACCCAGTACTTC. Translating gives CASSLGLGNQETQYF.

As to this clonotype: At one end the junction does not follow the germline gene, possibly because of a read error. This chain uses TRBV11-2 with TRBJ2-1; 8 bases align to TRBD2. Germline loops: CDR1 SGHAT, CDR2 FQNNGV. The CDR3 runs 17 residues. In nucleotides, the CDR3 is TGTGCCATCAGCTTAGGGATTGGGACTAGGAACAATGATGAGCAGTTCTTC. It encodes CAISLGIGTRNNDEQFF.

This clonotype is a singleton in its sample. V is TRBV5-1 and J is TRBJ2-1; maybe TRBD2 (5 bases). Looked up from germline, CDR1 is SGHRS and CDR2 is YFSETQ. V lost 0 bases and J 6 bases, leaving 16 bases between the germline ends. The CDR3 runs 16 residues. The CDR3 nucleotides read TGCGCCAGCAGCTTGGTATCGGTGGGAGCATTCAATGAGCAGTTCTTC. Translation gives CASSLVSVGAFNEQFF.

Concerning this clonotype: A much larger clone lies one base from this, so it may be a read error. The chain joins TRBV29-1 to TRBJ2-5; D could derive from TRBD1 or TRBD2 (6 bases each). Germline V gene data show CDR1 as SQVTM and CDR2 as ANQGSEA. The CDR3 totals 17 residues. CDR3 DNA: TGCAGCGTTGAAGATGCCAGGTTGGGCCGGGGGCAAGAGACCAAGTACTTC. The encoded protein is CSVEDARLGRGQETKYF.

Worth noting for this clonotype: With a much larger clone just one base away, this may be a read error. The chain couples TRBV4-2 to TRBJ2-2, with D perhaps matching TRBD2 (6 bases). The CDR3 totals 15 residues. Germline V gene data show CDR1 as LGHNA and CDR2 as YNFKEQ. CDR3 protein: CASSQARLDTGGLFF. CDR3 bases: TGTGCCAGCAGCCAGGCGCGACTAGACACCGGGGGGCTGTTTTTT.

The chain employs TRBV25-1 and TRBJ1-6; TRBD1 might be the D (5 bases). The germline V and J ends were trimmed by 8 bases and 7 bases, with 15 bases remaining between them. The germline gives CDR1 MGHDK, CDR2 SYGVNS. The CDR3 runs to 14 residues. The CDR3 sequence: CASSEGSRNSPLHF. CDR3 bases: TGTGCCAGCTCTGAGGGGAGCCGGAATTCACCCCTCCACTTT.

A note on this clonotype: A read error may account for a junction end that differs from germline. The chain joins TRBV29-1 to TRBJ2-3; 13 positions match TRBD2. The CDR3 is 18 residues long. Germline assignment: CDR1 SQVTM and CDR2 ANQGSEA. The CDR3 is CNVVTGTSGIRGTDTRYF. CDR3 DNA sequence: TGCAACGTCGTAACCGGGACTAGCGGGATAAGGGGAACAGATACGCGGTATTTT.